This T cell receptor (beta chain) was sequenced during a study of cytomegalovirus exposure and HLA in healthy donors. Whole-study context: Per a later analysis, the 666 first-cohort and 120 or so validation repertoires shared one platform.

Study-level findings and limits: Listed as cytomegalovirus-associated were 150 to 200 TCR beta chains. Confirmation in vitro established that three CMV-associated chains were specific for CMV antigens.

Germline V lookup: CDR1 LGHNA, CDR2 YSLEER. V was pared by 2 bases and J by 0 bases, with 11 bases between. The CDR3 runs to 15 residues. On this clone itself: The target antigen is unknown.

Method: immunoSEQ multiplex PCR; TCRdb's copy keeps in-frame clones and lacks some. Here the sample spans roughly 220,000 clones, around four fifths being singletons. This clonotype was sampled from a woman in her twenties or thirties in good health and CMV-seropositive. Sequencing was performed on PBMCs. The V and J genes are TRBV4-3 and TRBJ2-7; D is possibly TRBD2 (5 bases). The chain's CDR3 is CASSQNRGSSYEQYF. The CDR3 region has the DNA TGCGCCAGCAGCCAAAATCGCGGGTCCTCCTACGAGCAGTACTTC.